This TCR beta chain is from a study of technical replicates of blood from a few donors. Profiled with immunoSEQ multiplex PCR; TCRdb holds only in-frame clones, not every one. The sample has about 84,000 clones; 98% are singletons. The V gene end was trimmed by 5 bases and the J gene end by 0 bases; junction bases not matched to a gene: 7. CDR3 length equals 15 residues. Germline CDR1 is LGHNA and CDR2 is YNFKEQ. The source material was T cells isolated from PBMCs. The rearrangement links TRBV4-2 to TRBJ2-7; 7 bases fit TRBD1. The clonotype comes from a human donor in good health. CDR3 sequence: CASSINSGGSYEQYF. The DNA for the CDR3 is TGTGCCAGCAGCATAAACTCAGGGGGCTCCTACGAGCAGTACTTC.